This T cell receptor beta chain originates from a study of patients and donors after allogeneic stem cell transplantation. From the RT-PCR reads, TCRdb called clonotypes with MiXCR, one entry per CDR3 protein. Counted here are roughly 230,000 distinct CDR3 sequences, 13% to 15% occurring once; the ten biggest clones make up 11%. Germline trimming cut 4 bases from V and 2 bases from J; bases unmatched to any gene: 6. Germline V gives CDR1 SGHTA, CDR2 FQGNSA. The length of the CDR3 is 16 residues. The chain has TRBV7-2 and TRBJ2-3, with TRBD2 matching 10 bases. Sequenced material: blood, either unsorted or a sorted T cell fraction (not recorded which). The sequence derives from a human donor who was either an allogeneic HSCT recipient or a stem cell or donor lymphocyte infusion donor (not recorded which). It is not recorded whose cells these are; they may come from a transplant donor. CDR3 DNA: TGTGCCAGCAGCTCAAGAGGGACTAGCGACACAGATACGCAGTATTTT. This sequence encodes CASSSRGTSDTDTQYF.